The T cell receptor beta chain described here comes from a study of blood T cell repertoires in COVID-19. Sequencing used immunoSEQ multiplex PCR; TCRdb keeps in-frame clones, though not all of them. The table lists about 130,000 clones, roughly 72% of them singletons. The CDR3 loop spans 13 amino acids. The germline gives CDR1 KGHSH, CDR2 LQKENI. V shed 2 bases and J shed 5 bases, with 9 bases lying between them. The chain joins TRBV18 to TRBJ1-1; D is unclear. Sequenced input: peripheral blood. The TCR was taken from a human donor in a cohort sampled during active COVID-19. DNA of the CDR3: TGTGCCAGCTCACCATATGCCGGGACTGAAGCTTTCTTT. Its protein product is CASSPYAGTEAFF.